The 18 T cell receptor beta chains below come from one sample, sequenced in a study of T cell responses to AZD1222 COVID-19 vaccine. Only in-frame clones appear in the TCRdb table, and some are missing; sequencing was by immunoSEQ multiplex PCR. Of roughly 170,000 clones detected, 87% appear once; the ten largest clones hold roughly 2.5%. The source was peripheral blood, collected on day 0 of AZD1222 vaccination. The receptor source for this set is an adult in good health.

J is TRBJ2-6 and V is TRBV30, with D possibly TRBD2 on 5 matching bases. The V end was cut by 3 bases, the J end by 4 bases, with 22 bases between. Germline lookup yields CDR1 GTSNPN and CDR2 SVGIG (reference sequence). The CDR3 is 18 residues long. This CDR3 reads CAWREGQVYVFGANVLTF. The CDR3 region has the DNA TGTGCCTGGAGAGAGGGTCAGGTATATGTCTTCGGGGCCAACGTCCTGACTTTC.

The sample holds one count of this clone. The chain combines TRBV2 with TRBJ2-7, with D perhaps being TRBD1 or TRBD2 (5 bases each). This CDR3 contains 13 residues. Germline CDR1 and CDR2: SNHLY and FYNNEI. V lost 10 bases and J 5 bases, leaving 18 bases between the germline ends. CDR3 loop: CATEGPREDEQYF. CDR3 in DNA: TGTGCCACCGAGGGGCCTAGAGAGGACGAGCAGTACTTC.

This clone has only a few counts. This chain links TRBV6-1 with TRBJ1-4; D remains ambiguous. V lost 2 bases to trimming and J lost 7 bases, with 14 bases between them. CDR1 and CDR2 from the germline V gene are MNHNS and SASEGT. The CDR3 consists of 15 residues. The CDR3 region has the DNA TGTGCCAGCAGTGAAAACACAGTGAGCAGTGAAAAACTGTTTTTT. It yields the protein CASSENTVSSEKLFF.

CDR3 protein: CSVLEGIPPLWLDTF. DNA of the CDR3: TGCAGCGTTTTAGAGGGAATCCCTCCTCTATGGCTAGACACCTTC. J is TRBJ1-2 and V is TRBV29-1; D not certain. V was trimmed by 5 bases and J by 12 bases, leaving 28 bases between them. Germline values: CDR1 SQVTM, CDR2 ANQGSEA. The CDR3 runs to 15 residues.

This clone was recorded once. The chain is built from TRBV19 and TRBJ2-5; 8 bases agree with TRBD1. The length of the CDR3 is 15 residues. CDR1 and CDR2 from the germline V gene are LNHDA and SQIVND (reference sequence). Trimming removed 1 base from V and 5 bases from J; junction bases left unmatched: 6. The CDR3 here is CASSIVQGAFETQYF. Here the CDR3 DNA reads TGTGCCAGTAGTATAGTGCAGGGGGCCTTCGAGACCCAGTACTTC.

The V call is TRBV18, the J call TRBJ1-4; 7 positions agree with TRBD1. After removal of 4 bases from V and 0 bases from J, the junction contained 5 bases not matched to a gene. The CDR3 spans 16 residues. The V gene's germline CDR1 is KGHSH and CDR2 LQKENI. CDR3 region: CASSRDREATNEKLFF. The DNA for the CDR3 is TGTGCCAGCTCACGTGACAGGGAAGCAACTAATGAAAAACTGTTTTTT.

The V gene is TRBV9, the J gene TRBJ2-1; D tentatively fits TRBD1 or TRBD2 (6 bases each). The CDR3 loop spans 15 amino acids. V was trimmed by 4 bases and J by 6 bases, leaving 17 bases between them. CDR1 and CDR2 from the germline V gene are SGDLS and YYNGEE. The chain's CDR3 is CASSPIRLGGNEQFF. CDR3 in DNA: TGTGCCAGCAGCCCAATTAGACTAGGGGGCAATGAGCAGTTCTTC.

This clone has only a few counts. V gene TRBV19 combines with J gene TRBJ1-2, with D hard to call. CDR3 length: 15 residues. Trimming took 6 bases from V and 1 from J, leaving 15 bases between them. The V gene's germline CDR1 is LNHDA and CDR2 SQIVND (reference sequence). The CDR3 DNA is TGTGCCAGTAGGGCCTTCGGCCCTAATAACTATGGCTACACCTTC. It specifies CASRAFGPNNYGYTF.

This rearrangement joins TRBV5-1 to TRBJ2-3, with 11 bases aligning to TRBD2. The length of the CDR3 is 16 residues. The ends lost 3 bases at V and 1 base at J; junction bases unmatched: 4. Germline CDR1 and CDR2: SGHRS and YFSETQ. CDR3 bases: TGCGCCAGCAGCTACCAGACTAGCGGGGGCACAGATACGCAGTATTTT. Its protein is CASSYQTSGGTDTQYF.

A remark on this clone: In the same sample, other DNA sequences code for this CDR3. The V gene is TRBV18, the J gene TRBJ2-7, with TRBD1 matching over 7 bases. CDR1 and CDR2 (germline): KGHSH, LQKENI. The CDR3 length is 12 residues. V lost 4 bases and J lost 5; bases outside the gene matches: 2. CDR3 coding DNA: TGTGCCAGCTCACTACAGGGGAACGAGCAGTACTTC. Its protein product is CASSLQGNEQYF.

V and J are TRBV5-5 and TRBJ1-2; TRBD1 aligns across 7 bases. The CDR3 length is 16 residues. The ends lost 0 bases at V and 4 bases at J; junction bases unmatched: 9. CDR1 and CDR2 (germline): SGHKS, YYEKEE (reference sequence). The chain's CDR3 is CASSLAPNRGGYGYTF. CDR3 nucleotide sequence: TGTGCCAGCAGCTTGGCGCCGAACAGGGGCGGCTATGGCTACACCTTC.

This clone showed up just a few times. V gene TRBV2 combines with J gene TRBJ1-6; 12 bases are shared with TRBD1. This CDR3 has 17 amino acids. CDR1 and CDR2 from the germline V gene are SNHLY and FYNNEI. The junction had 11 bases not matched to a gene; V was cut back by 6 bases and J by 8 bases. CDR3 in amino acids: CASSSGTGGFGHSPLHF. The CDR3 DNA is TGTGCCAGCAGCAGCGGGACAGGGGGCTTTGGGCATTCACCCCTCCACTTT.

The chain recombines TRBV2 with TRBJ1-4; 8 bases line up with TRBD1. Germline CDR1 is SNHLY and CDR2 is FYNNEI. This CDR3 comprises 14 residues. With V trimmed by 5 bases and J by 6 bases, 5 bases remained unmatched. The CDR3 region has the DNA TGTGCCAGCAGTTTTGACAGGGGCGATGAAAAACTGTTTTTT. Translating gives CASSFDRGDEKLFF.

The chain combines TRBV6-5 with TRBJ2-2; tentative D call: TRBD2 (6 bases). This CDR3 spans 15 amino acids. V lost 7 bases to trimming and J lost 6 bases, with 18 bases between them. In germline, CDR1 is MNHEY, CDR2 SVGAGI. The CDR3 sequence: CASNPWGVQAGELFF. In nucleotides, the CDR3 is TGTGCCAGCAACCCCTGGGGGGTTCAGGCCGGGGAGCTGTTTTTT.

This sequence joins TRBV3-1 (or the pseudogene TRBV3-2) and TRBJ1-2, with D perhaps matching TRBD1 (5 bases). CDR1 is LGHDT, CDR2 YNNKEL, per germline (reference sequence). The CDR3 spans 12 residues. Trimming removed 1 base from V and 7 bases from J, with 7 bases in between. The CDR3 sequence is CASSQGRGGYTF. In DNA, the CDR3 is TGTGCCAGCAGCCAAGGGAGGGGTGGCTACACCTTC.

The chain employs TRBV29-1 and TRBJ1-2; D is perhaps TRBD1 (5 bases). V gave up 7 bases and J gave up 7 bases, with 25 bases separating them. The germline CDR1 and CDR2 sequences are SQVTM and ANQGSEA. This CDR3 is 15 amino acids long. This CDR3 is CSARIGGMRPVGYTF. The CDR3 DNA reads as TGCAGCGCCAGGATTGGGGGGATGAGGCCGGTTGGCTACACCTTC.

The chain couples TRBV28 to TRBJ2-5; D may be TRBD1 or TRBD2 (5 bases each). The V and J ends lost 4 bases and 5 bases respectively, with 11 bases between them. In germline, CDR1 is MDHEN, CDR2 SYDVKM. CDR3 size: 13 residues. In DNA form, the CDR3 reads TGTGCCAGCAGTTCGGGACCGGATGAGACCCAGTACTTC. It yields the protein CASSSGPDETQYF.

The chain couples TRBV7-3 to TRBJ2-1; 9 bases map to TRBD1. CDR3 length: 16 residues. Germline CDR1 and CDR2: SGHTA and FQGTGA. V was clipped by 5 bases and J by 6 bases; unmatched bases: 11. The chain's CDR3 is CASSKPGQGLGNEQFF. CDR3 sequence (DNA): TGTGCCAGCAGCAAACCGGGACAGGGACTCGGCAATGAGCAGTTCTTC. The variable domain in full, with the rest retrieved from reference TRBV7-3 and TRBJ2-1, is GAGVSQTPSNKVTEKGKYVELRCDPISGHTALYWYRQSLGQGPEFLIYFQGTGAADDSGLPNDRFFAVRPEGSVSTLKIQRTERGDSAVYLCASSKPGQGLGNEQFFGPGTRLTVL.